Below are 15 T cell receptor beta chains sequenced from a single sample in a study of blood T cells in healthy people across ages. Alongside a J-beta primer mix, a sample-barcoded 5' primer served in a second PCR lasting about 6 to 11 cycles. TCRdb re-analysed the 5' RACE reads in MiXCR, keeping a single row per CDR3 protein. Of about 1.6 million distinct CDR3 sequences in the sample, almost 35% were seen once. Sequencing was done on a sample of blood. The source is a woman in her 30s in good health.

The chain links TRBV6-5 to TRBJ2-3; D remains unclear. Germline V CDR1 and CDR2: MNHEY, SVGAGI. This CDR3 comprises 16 residues. Between the trimmed V and J ends, which lost 4 bases and 4 bases, there was a span of 18 bases. This chain's CDR3 is CASSSRLTRVADTQYF. The CDR3 nucleotides read TGTGCCAGCAGTTCTAGGCTTACAAGGGTGGCAGATACGCAGTATTTT.

This clonotype was seen more than once but under ten times. The chain joins TRBV20-1 to TRBJ2-5; D is possibly TRBD1 or TRBD2 (5 bases each). Germline V lookup: CDR1 DFQATT, CDR2 SNEGSKA (reference sequence). This CDR3 is built from 14 residues. Trimming removed 2 bases at V and 3 bases at J, with 13 bases between. The CDR3 DNA sequence: TGCAGTGCTAGATTTGCGTTGGGGGAAGAGACCCAGTACTTC. It yields the protein CSARFALGEETQYF.

V gene TRBV5-4 combines with J gene TRBJ2-3, with TRBD1 matching over 7 bases. CDR3 length: 16 amino acids. CDR1 is SGHNT, CDR2 YYREEE, per germline (reference sequence). Trimming removed 2 bases from V and 1 base from J; junction bases left unmatched: 7. The CDR3 here is CASSFEGQLGTDTQYF. The CDR3 coding sequence is TGTGCCAGCAGCTTCGAGGGACAGTTAGGCACAGATACGCAGTATTTT.

The rearrangement links TRBV20-1 to TRBJ1-2; D gene uncertain. The CDR3 contains 11 residues. Trimming removed 3 bases at V and 4 bases at J, with 6 bases between. CDR1 is DFQATT and CDR2 is SNEGSKA in the germline V gene (reference sequence). CDR3 coding DNA: TGCAGTGCTAGCCCTTCCTATGGCTACACCTTC. Its translation is CSASPSYGYTF.

The chain couples TRBV20-1 to TRBJ2-1; the match to TRBD1 covers 9 bases. V lost 4 bases and J lost 8; bases outside the gene matches: 15. This CDR3 contains 16 residues. The germline V gene encodes CDR1 DFQATT and CDR2 SNEGSKA (reference sequence). This CDR3 reads CSATLPSRTGDHEQFF. Here the CDR3 DNA reads TGCAGTGCTACACTCCCCAGCCGGACAGGGGACCATGAGCAGTTCTTC.

The J gene is TRBJ2-1, the V gene TRBV2; D not resolved. Judging by the DNA end, TRBJ2-7 fits better; the J call may be wrong. The CDR3 has 13 residues. The germline gives CDR1 SNHLY, CDR2 FYNNEI. CDR3 region: CASSVHRTNEQYF. For the CDR3, the DNA is TGTGCCAGCAGTGTGCACAGAACTAATGAGCAGTACTTC.

The chain has TRBV14 and TRBJ2-1; 10 bases align to TRBD2. The germline CDR1 and CDR2 sequences are SGHDN and FVKESK. Trimming took 2 bases from V and 13 from J; bases not matched to a gene: 5. The CDR3 is made up of 13 amino acids. CDR3 coding DNA: TGTGCCAGCAGCCAAATACTAGCGGGGCATCAGTTCTTC. It translates to CASSQILAGHQFF.

The rearrangement links TRBV19 to TRBJ2-1; 10 bases align to TRBD1. V was pared by 4 bases and J by 9 bases, with 6 bases of the junction left unmatched. CDR3 size: 14 residues. CDR1 is LNHDA and CDR2 is SQIVND in the germline V gene (reference sequence). The CDR3, as DNA: TGTGCCAGTAGTAGGGACAGGGGTGCGAGTGAGCAGTTCTTC. Translated: CASSRDRGASEQFF.

J is TRBJ1-5 and V is TRBV20-1; D is unclear. The CDR3 is 13 amino acids. In germline, CDR1 is DFQATT, CDR2 SNEGSKA (reference sequence). V lost 3 bases and J lost 2, with 8 bases in between. CDR3 DNA: TGCAGTGCTAGGATAACTGGCAATCAGCCCCAGCATTTT. This codes for CSARITGNQPQHF.

This clonotype was recorded a few times. This chain uses TRBV28 with TRBJ1-6, with D unresolved. The V gene's germline CDR1 is MDHEN and CDR2 SYDVKM. Trimming removed 10 bases at V and 7 bases at J, with 14 bases between. CDR3 length: 13 amino acids. CDR3 sequence reads: CATSRTGNSPLHF. DNA of the CDR3: TGTGCCACGTCTAGGACGGGGAATTCACCCCTCCACTTT.

This clonotype was recorded at least ten times. The DNA of the CDR3 is TGTGCCAGCAGCCTGGCGAAAAGCACAGATACGCAGTATTTT. This gives the protein CASSLAKSTDTQYF. This chain links TRBV11-2 with TRBJ2-3; D not resolved. CDR3 length: 14 residues. Per the germline V gene, CDR1 is SGHAT and CDR2 is FQNNGV. Trimming shortened V by 5 bases and J by 0 bases, and 9 bases separated the two germline ends.

As concerns this clonotype: Its ends do not fully match the called genes, so a read error is possible. This chain joins TRBV15 and TRBJ1-2; D unresolved. Germline loops: CDR1 LNHNV, CDR2 YYDKDF (reference sequence). This CDR3 has 14 residues. The CDR3 coding sequence is TGTGCCACCAGCAGACCACATCGTACGGATGGCTGCACCTTC. It yields the protein CATSRPHRTDGCTF.

The chain is built from TRBV29-1 and TRBJ2-3, with D possibly TRBD2 on 6 matching bases. This CDR3 comprises 22 residues. Germline-derived CDR1 and CDR2 are SQVTM and ANQGSEA. Between the trimmed V and J ends, which lost 3 bases and 4 bases, there was a span of 38 bases. CDR3 sequence reads: CSVDSPPDSPLTVPPGADTQYF. The CDR3 region has the DNA TGCAGCGTTGACAGCCCCCCGGACTCGCCCCTAACGGTTCCGCCGGGGGCAGATACGCAGTATTTT.

The chain carries TRBV7-2 and TRBJ1-1; D call uncertain. The CDR3 runs to 14 residues. Trimming removed 2 bases from V and 8 bases from J, with 15 bases in between. Per the germline V gene, CDR1 is SGHTA and CDR2 is FQGNSA. The CDR3 region has the DNA TGTGCCAGCAGCTTAAACGGCAGACAAACCGAAGCTTTCTTT. This encodes CASSLNGRQTEAFF.

The V call is TRBV18, the J call TRBJ1-1; 8 bases are a match to TRBD1. The junction had 12 bases not matched to a gene; V was cut back by 2 bases and J by 1 base. The CDR3 is made up of 18 amino acids. Germline V gene data show CDR1 as KGHSH and CDR2 as LQKENI. The CDR3 here is CASSPRAILGQENTEAFF. The CDR3 DNA follows: TGTGCCAGCTCACCAAGGGCGATTCTGGGACAGGAGAACACTGAAGCTTTCTTT.